This TCR beta chain was documented in a study of blood T cell repertoires in COVID-19. At the level of the study: Nucleic acid was either cDNA or gDNA, and it came from T cells, B-cell-depleted T cells, or PBMCs.

Original handling: Amplification of reference gene primers was used by the study to estimate nucleated cell counts. The table came from immunoSEQ multiplex PCR; TCRdb's copy has only in-frame clones and leaves some out. The V and J calls and clone size were taken over from that table, and D and trimming were inferred from the DNA. The data show over 50,000 clones, with around 77% seen just once and about 20% held by the top ten. Looked up from germline, CDR1 is SGHTA and CDR2 is FQGNSA. The CDR3 spans 14 residues. J was trimmed by 2 bases and V by 5 bases; bases with no gene match: 5. J is TRBJ2-5 and V is TRBV7-2, with TRBD2 matching over 7 bases. Sequencing was performed on peripheral blood. The receptor was derived from a man older than 75 with active or convalescent COVID-19. CDR3 sequence reads: CASSAAGLQETQYF. In DNA, the CDR3 is TGTGCCAGCAGCGCCGCGGGACTACAAGAGACCCAGTACTTC.